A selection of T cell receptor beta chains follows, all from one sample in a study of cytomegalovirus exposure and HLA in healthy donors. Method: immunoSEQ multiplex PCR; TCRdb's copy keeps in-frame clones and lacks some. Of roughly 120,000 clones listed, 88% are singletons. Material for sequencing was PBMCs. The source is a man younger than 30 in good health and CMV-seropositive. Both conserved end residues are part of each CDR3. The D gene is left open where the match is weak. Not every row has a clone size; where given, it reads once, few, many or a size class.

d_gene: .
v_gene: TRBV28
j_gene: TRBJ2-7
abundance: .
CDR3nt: TGTGCCAGCAGTTTTCCGACACCTTCCTACGAGCAGTACTTC
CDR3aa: CASSFPTPSYEQYF

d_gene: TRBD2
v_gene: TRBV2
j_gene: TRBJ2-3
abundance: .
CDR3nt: TGTGCCAGCAGTGTTAGGAGCGGGGGGGCCTTTCCCTTGGGCCCAGATACGCAGTATTTT
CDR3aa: CASSVRSGGAFPLGPDTQYF

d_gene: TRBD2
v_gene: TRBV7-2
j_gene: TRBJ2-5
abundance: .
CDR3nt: TGTGCCAGCAGCCCAGGGGCTAGCGGGCCCCAAGAGACCCAGTACTTC
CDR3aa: CASSPGASGPQETQYF

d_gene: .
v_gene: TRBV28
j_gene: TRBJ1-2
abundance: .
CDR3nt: TGTGCCAGCAGTTTAGGGGGGTATGGCTACACCTTC
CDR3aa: CASSLGGYGYTF

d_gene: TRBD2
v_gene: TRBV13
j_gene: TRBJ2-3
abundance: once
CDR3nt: TGTGCCAGCAGCTTCGGGGGGGCCACAGATACGCAGTATTTT
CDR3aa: CASSFGGATDTQYF

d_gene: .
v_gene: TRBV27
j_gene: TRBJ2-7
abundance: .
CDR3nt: TGTGCCAGCAGTCCCCACCGGAGAGTCGAGCAGTACTTC
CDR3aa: CASSPHRRVEQYF

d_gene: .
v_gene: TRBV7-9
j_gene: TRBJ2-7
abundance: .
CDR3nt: TGTGCCAGCAGCTTAGGATCTGCTACCTACGAGCAGTACTTC
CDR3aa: CASSLGSATYEQYF

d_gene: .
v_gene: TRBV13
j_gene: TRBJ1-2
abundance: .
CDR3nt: TGTGCCAGCAGTCCCTGGGGGGGCAGAGTAGAAGGCTACACCTTC
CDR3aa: CASSPWGGRVEGYTF

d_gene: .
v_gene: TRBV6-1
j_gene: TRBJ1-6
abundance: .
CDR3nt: TGTGCCAGCAGTGCCGAGGGGGTTTCACCCCTCCACTTT
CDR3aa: CASSAEGVSPLHF

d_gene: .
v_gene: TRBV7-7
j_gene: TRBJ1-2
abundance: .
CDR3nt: TGTGCTAGCAGCTTATTTTCGGTAGGGGTAGGGGAAAACTATGGCTACACCTTC
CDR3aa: CASSLFSVGVGENYGYTF

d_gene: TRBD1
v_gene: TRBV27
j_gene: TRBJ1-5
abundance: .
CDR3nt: TGTGCCAGCAGTGCACCGGGACAGAATCAGCCCCAGCATTTT
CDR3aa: CASSAPGQNQPQHF

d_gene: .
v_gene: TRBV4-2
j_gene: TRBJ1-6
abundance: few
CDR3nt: TGTGCCAGCAGCCAAGAGGGCAGGGCCGGCTCACCCCTCCACTTT
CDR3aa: CASSQEGRAGSPLHF

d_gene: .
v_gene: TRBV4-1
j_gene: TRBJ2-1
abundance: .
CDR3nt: TGCGCCAGCAGCCCCTTAGGGGGGGCTCGCTACAATGAGCAGTTCTTC
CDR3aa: CASSPLGGARYNEQFF

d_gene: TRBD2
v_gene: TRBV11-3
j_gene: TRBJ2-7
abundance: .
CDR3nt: TGTGCCAGCAGCCCCTCTGGGGGACTAGCCTACGAGCAGTACTTC
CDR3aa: CASSPSGGLAYEQYF

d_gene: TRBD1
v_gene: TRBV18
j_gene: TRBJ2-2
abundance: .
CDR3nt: TGTGCCAGCTCACCGGGACAGTCCCATTCCGGGGAGCTGTTTTTT
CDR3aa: CASSPGQSHSGELFF

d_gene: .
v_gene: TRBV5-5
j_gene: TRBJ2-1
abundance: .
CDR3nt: TGTGCCAGCAGCTCCACCCCCCCGAGCTCCTACAATGAGCAGTTCTTC
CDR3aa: CASSSTPPSSYNEQFF

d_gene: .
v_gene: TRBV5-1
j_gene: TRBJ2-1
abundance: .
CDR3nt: TGCGCCAGCAGCCTCCAGGGCCACAATGAGCAGTTCTTC
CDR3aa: CASSLQGHNEQFF

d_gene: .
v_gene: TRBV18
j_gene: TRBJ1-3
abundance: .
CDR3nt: TGTGCCAGCTCACCAAGGGCAGGGTTAACTGGAAACACCATATATTTT
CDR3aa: CASSPRAGLTGNTIYF

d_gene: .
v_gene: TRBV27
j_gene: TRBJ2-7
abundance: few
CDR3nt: TGTGCCAGCAGTACAGGGTTCAAGGTGTACGAGCAGTACTTC
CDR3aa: CASSTGFKVYEQYF

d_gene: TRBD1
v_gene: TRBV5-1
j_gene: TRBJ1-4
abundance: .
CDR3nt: TGCGCCAGCAGCCGCAACACCGGGACAGGGGATGAAAAACTGTTTTTT
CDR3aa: CASSRNTGTGDEKLFF

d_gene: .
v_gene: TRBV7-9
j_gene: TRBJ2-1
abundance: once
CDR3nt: TGTGCCAGCAGCTCCCCCCAGTACCCCTACAATGAGCAGTTCTTC
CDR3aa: CASSSPQYPYNEQFF

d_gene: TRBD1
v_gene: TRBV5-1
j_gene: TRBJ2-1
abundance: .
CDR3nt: TGCGCCAGCAGCTTGACAGGGGACAATGAGCAGTTCTTC
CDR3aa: CASSLTGDNEQFF

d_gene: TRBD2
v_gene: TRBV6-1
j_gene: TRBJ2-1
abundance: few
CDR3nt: TGTGCCAGCAGTGAACTAGCGGGCTCCTACAATGAGCAGTTCTTC
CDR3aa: CASSELAGSYNEQFF

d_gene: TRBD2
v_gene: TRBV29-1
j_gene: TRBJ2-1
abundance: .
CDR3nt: TGCAGCGCCCGGACTAGCGGGGGGACGAATGAGCAGTTCTTC
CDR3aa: CSARTSGGTNEQFF

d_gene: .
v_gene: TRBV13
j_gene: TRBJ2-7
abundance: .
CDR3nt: TGTGCCAGCAGCTTAGGCCGGGTCCTCTCCTACGAGCAGTACTTC
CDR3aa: CASSLGRVLSYEQYF

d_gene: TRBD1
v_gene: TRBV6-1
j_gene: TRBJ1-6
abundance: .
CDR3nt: TGTGCCAGCAGTGAAGGGAGACAGGGCGGCTCACCCCTCCACTTT
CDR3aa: CASSEGRQGGSPLHF

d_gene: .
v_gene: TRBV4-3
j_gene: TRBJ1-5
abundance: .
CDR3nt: TGCGCCAGCAGCCAAGATCGCGCCCCCTATCAGCCCCAGCATTTT
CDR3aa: CASSQDRAPYQPQHF

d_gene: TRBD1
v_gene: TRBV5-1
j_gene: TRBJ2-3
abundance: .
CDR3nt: TGCGCCAGCAGCTCTACAGGGGAAGATACGCAGTATTTT
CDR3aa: CASSSTGEDTQYF

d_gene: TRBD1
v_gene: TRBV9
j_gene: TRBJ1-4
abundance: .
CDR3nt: TGTGCCAGCAGCCCTCGACAGGGTAGCGGTGAAAAACTGTTTTTT
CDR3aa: CASSPRQGSGEKLFF

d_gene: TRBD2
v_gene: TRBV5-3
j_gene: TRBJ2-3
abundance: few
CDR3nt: TGTGCCAGAGCTCCCGATCGAGCGGGGGCTCGGGATACGCAGTATTTT
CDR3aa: CARAPDRAGARDTQYF